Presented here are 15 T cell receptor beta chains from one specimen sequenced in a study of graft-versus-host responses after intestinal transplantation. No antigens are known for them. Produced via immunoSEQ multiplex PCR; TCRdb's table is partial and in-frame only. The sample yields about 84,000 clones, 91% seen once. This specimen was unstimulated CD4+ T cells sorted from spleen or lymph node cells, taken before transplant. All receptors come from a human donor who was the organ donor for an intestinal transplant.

Here the CDR3 reads CASSYRGSYNSPLHF. As DNA, the CDR3 is TGCGCCAGCAGCTACAGGGGCTCCTATAATTCACCCCTCCACTTT. The J gene is TRBJ1-6, the V gene TRBV5-1, with TRBD1 matching over 7 bases. The V and J ends lost 3 bases and 0 bases, in that order; junction bases with no gene match: 0. CDR3 size: 15 residues. CDR1 and CDR2 from the germline V gene are SGHRS and YFSETQ.

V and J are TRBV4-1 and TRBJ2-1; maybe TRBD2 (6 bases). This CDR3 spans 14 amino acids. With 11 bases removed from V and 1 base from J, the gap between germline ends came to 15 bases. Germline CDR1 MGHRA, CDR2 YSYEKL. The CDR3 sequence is CASSWGVSYNEQFF. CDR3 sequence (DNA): TGCGCCTCTTCATGGGGGGTATCCTACAATGAGCAGTTCTTC.

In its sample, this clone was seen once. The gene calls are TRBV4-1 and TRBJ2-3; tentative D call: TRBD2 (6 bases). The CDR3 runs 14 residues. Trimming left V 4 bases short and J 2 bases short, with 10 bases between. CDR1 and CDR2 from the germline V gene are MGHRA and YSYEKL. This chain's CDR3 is CASSRIADTDTQYF. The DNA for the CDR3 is TGCGCCAGCAGCCGTATAGCGGACACAGATACGCAGTATTTT.

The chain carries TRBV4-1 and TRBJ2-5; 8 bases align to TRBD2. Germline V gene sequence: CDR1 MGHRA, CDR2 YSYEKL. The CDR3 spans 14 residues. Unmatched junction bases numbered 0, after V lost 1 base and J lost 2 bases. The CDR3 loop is CASSQAGGQETQYF. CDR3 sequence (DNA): TGCGCCAGCAGCCAAGCGGGAGGGCAAGAGACCCAGTACTTC.

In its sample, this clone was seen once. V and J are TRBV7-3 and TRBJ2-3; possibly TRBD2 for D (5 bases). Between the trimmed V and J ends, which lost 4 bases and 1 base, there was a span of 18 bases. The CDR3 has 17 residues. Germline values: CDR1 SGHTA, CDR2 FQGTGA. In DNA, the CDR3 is TGTGCCAGCAGCTCCGCACCGCGGGCTAGTGGCACAGATACGCAGTATTTT. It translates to CASSSAPRASGTDTQYF.

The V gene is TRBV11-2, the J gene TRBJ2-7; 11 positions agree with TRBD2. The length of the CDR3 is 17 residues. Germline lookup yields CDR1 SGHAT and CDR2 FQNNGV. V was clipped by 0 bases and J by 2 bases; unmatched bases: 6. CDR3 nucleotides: TGTGCCAGCAGCTTAGACTCACTAGCGGGAGTCCCCTACGAGCAGTACTTC. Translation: CASSLDSLAGVPYEQYF.

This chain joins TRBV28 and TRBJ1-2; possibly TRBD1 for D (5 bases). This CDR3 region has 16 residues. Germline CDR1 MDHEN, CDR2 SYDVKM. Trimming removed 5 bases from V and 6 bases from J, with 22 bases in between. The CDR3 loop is CASSGAPWAPSDGYTF. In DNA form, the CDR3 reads TGTGCCAGCAGTGGGGCCCCATGGGCGCCGTCGGATGGCTACACCTTC.

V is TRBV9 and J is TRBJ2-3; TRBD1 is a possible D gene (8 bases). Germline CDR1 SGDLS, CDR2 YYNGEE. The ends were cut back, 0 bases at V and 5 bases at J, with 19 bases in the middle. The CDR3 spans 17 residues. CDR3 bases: TGTGCCAGCAGCGTAGGCTTAACAGGGGGGGGTCAAGATACGCAGTATTTT. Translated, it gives CASSVGLTGGGQDTQYF.

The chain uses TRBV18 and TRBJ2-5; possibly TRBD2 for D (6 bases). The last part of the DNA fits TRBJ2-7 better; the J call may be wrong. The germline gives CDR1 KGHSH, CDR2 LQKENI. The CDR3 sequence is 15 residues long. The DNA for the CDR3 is TGTGCCAGCTCACCGGTTAGCGGAGTAGCCTACGAGCAGTACTTC. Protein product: CASSPVSGVAYEQYF.

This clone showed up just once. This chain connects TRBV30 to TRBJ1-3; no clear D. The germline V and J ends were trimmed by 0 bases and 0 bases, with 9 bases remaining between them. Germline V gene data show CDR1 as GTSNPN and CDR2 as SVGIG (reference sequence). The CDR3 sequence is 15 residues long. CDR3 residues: CAWSVRRASGNTIYF. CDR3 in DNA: TGTGCCTGGAGTGTACGGCGGGCCTCTGGAAACACCATATATTTT.

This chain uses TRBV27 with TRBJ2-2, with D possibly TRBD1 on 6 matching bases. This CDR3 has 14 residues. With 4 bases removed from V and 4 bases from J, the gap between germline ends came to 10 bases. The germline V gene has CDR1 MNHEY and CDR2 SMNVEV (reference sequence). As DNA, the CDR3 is TGTGCCAGCAGTTCCTACAGGGCCACCGGGGAGCTGTTTTTT. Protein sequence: CASSSYRATGELFF.

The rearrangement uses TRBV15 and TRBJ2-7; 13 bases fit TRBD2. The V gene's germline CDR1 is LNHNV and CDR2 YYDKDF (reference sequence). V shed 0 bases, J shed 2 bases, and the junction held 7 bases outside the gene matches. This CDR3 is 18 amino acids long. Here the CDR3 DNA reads TGTGCCACCAGCAGAGATCGTAGTGGGACTAGCGGGACCTACGAGCAGTACTTC. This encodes CATSRDRSGTSGTYEQYF.

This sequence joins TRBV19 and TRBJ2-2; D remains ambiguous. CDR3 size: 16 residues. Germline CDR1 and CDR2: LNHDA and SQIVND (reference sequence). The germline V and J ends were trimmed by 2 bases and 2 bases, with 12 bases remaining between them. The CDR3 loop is CASSIITQTNTGELFF. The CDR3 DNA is TGTGCCAGTAGTATAATAACGCAAACTAACACCGGGGAGCTGTTTTTT.

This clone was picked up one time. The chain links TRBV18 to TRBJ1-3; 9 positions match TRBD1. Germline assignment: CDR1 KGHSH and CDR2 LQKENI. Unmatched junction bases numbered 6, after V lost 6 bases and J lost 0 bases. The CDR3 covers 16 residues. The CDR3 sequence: CASSTRDRASGNTIYF. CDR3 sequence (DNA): TGTGCCAGCTCTACCCGGGACAGGGCCTCTGGAAACACCATATATTTT.

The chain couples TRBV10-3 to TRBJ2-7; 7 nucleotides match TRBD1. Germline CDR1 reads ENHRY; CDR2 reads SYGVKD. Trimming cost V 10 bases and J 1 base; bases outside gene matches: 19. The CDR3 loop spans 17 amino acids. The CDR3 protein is CATANRGTTLKSYEQYF. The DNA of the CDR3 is TGTGCCACCGCAAACAGGGGAACCACCCTCAAATCCTACGAGCAGTACTTC.